Included here is one T cell receptor (beta chain) sequence, with context. What antigen it recognizes has not been identified. Base quality data are lacking; no much larger clone is found one base away. The collaborating institutions used their own protocols to collect whole blood in K2EDTA tubes. For TCRbeta analysis, collaborators shipped samples as frozen whole blood, isolated PBMCs, or DNA extracted from either of those sample types. CDR1 and CDR2, looked up from the germline V gene, are MGHRA and YSYEKL. At the junction V is shortened by 1 base and J by 0 bases; bases outside the gene matches: 4. Including cysteine and phenylalanine, the CDR3 has 17 amino acids. Just CDR3 DNA is preserved here, 51 bases in frame from base 1. The data belong to a study of blood T cell repertoires in COVID-19 (TCRdb year 2020). Concerning the study at large: The collaborator samples originated in the United States, Italy and Spain and spanned the acute and convalescent phases of COVID-19. The repertoires were made available in a free public database intended to serve as a resource for research on the immune response to SARS-CoV-2. The prospective study material was composed of cDNA or gDNA derived from T cells, B-cell-depleted T cells, or PBMCs. The dataset comprised deeply sampled blood TCRbeta repertoires from subjects exposed to, actively infected with, or recovered from COVID-19. Nearly every sample came with metadata listing a de-identified subject ID, COVID-19 status, age in years and sex. HLA class I and class II types, where available, came from metadata supplied by the sample provider rather than from assay-based typing. The samples were drawn from the first 160 participants of the ongoing ImmuneRACE study and from more than 1,000 subjects provided by 6 global collaborators.

TCRbeta CDR3 regions were amplified from genomic DNA using the immunoSEQ Assay, a bias-controlled multiplex PCR. The original pipeline was this. Within the assay, amplification of reference gene primers was used to estimate how many nucleated cells each sample contained. To quantify the absolute abundance of each unique TCRbeta CDR3 rearrangement, sequence reads were collapsed and filtered. For each sample, productive Simpson clonality was calculated by taking the square root of Simpson's diversity index across productive rearrangements. TCRdb limited this immuneACCESS table to in-frame rearrangements with V and J called. A share of clones is missing; checked studies link under half to unresolved V genes, and the rest is unexplained. That table gives V, J and clone size, and the DNA gave D and trimming. This sample gives some 210,000 clones in total; around four fifths of them show up just once. The ten largest clones take up approximately 8% of the sample.

What the study reported, not specific to this receptor: The amount of clinical and demographic metadata varied by source and participant and was provided uncurated.

This receptor chain uses TRBV4-1 and TRBJ2-3, with 10 junctional bases fitting TRBD2. What was sequenced was peripheral blood. The receptor comes from a woman aged 45-60 years with active or convalescent COVID-19. The nucleotide sequence is given as TGCGCCAGCAGCCAAGCGCAACTAGCGGGGAGCACAGATACGCAGTATTTT. Translated, this gives CASSQAQLAGSTDTQYF.